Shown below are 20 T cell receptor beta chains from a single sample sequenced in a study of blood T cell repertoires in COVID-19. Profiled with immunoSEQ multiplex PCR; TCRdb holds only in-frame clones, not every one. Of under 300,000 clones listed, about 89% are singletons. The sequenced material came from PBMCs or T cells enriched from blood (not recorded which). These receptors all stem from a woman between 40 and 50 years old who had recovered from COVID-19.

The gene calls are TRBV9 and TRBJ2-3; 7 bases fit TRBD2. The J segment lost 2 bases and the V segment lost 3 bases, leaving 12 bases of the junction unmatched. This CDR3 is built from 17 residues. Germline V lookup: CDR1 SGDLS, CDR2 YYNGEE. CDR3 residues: CASSGASGEIFTDTQYF. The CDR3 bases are TGTGCCAGCAGCGGAGCTAGCGGAGAGATATTCACAGATACGCAGTATTTT.

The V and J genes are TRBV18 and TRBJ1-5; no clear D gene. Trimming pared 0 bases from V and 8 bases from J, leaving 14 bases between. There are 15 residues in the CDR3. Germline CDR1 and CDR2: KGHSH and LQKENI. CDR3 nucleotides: TGTGCCAGCTCACCACCCGATGGAGTCATCGAGCCCCAGCATTTT. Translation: CASSPPDGVIEPQHF. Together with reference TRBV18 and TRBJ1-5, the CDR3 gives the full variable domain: NAGVMQNPRHLVRRRGQEARLRCSPMKGHSHVYWYRQLPEEGLKFMVYLQKENIIDESGMPKERFSAEFPKEGPSILRIQQVVRGDSAAYFCASSPPDGVIEPQHFGDGTRLSIL.

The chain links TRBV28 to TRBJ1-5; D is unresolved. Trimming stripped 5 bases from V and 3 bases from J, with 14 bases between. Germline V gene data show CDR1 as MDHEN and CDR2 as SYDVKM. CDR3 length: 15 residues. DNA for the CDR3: TGTGCCAGCAGTCCACGGCAGGCCGACAATCAGCCCCAGCATTTT. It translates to CASSPRQADNQPQHF.

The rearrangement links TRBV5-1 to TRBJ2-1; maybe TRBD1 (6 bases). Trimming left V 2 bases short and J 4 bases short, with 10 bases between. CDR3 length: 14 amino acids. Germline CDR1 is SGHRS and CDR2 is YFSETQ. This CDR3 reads CASSFSGQYNEQFF. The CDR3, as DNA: TGCGCCAGCAGCTTTTCCGGACAGTACAATGAGCAGTTCTTC. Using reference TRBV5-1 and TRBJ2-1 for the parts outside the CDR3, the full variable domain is KAGVTQTPRYLIKTRGQQVTLSCSPISGHRSVSWYQQTPGQGLQFLFEYFSETQRNKGNFPGRFSGRQFSNSRSEMNVSTLELGDSALYLCASSFSGQYNEQFFGPGTRLTVL.

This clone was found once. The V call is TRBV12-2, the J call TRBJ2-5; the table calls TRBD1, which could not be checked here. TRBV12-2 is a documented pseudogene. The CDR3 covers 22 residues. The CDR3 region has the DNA TGTGCAAGTCGCTTATGGGATCACATTCGACAGGGGAGGGAGGAGGCTCAAGAGACCCAGTACTTC. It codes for CASRLWDHIRQGREEAQETQYF.

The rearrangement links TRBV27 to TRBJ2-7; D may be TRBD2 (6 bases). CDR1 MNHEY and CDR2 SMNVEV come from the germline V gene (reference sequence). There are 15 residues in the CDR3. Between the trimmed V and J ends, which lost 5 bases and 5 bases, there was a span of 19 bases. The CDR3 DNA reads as TGTGCCAGCAGTCGTACGGGACTCCGAAACCACGAGCAGTACTTC. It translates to CASSRTGLRNHEQYF.

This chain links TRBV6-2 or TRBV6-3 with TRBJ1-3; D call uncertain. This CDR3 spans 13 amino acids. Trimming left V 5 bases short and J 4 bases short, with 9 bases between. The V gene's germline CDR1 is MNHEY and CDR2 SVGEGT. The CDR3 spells CASSREAGNTIYF. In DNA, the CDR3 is TGTGCCAGCAGTCGGGAGGCCGGAAACACCATATATTTT.

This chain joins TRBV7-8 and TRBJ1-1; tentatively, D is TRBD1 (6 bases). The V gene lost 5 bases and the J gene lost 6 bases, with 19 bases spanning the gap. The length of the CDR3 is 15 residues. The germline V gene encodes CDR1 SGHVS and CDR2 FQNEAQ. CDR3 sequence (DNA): TGTGCCAGCAGCGACCGGGGGCGGGGGTCCCCTGAAGCTTTCTTT. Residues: CASSDRGRGSPEAFF.

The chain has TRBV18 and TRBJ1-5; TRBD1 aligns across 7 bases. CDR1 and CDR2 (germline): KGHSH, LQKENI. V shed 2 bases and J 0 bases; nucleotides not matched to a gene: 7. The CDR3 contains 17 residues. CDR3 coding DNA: TGTGCCAGCTCACCAGAAACAGGGGCGATTAGCAATCAGCCCCAGCATTTT. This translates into CASSPETGAISNQPQHF.

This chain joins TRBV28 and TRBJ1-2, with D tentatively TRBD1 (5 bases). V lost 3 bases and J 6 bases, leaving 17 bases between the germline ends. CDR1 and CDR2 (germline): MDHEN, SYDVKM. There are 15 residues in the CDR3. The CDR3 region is CASSFFGRGKDGYTF. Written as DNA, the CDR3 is TGTGCCAGCAGTTTTTTCGGTAGGGGAAAGGATGGCTACACCTTC.

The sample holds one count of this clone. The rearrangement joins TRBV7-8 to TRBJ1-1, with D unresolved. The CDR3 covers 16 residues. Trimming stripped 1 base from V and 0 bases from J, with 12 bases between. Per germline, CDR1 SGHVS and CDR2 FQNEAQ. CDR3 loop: CASSLERWQLNTEAFF. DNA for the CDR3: TGTGCCAGCAGCTTAGAAAGATGGCAGTTGAACACTGAAGCTTTCTTT.

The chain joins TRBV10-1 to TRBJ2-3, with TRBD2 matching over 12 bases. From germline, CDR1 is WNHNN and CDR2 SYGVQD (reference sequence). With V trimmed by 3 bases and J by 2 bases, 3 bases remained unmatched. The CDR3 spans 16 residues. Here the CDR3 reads CASSELAGGTTDTQYF. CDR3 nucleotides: TGCGCCAGCAGTGAACTAGCGGGGGGCACCACAGATACGCAGTATTTT.

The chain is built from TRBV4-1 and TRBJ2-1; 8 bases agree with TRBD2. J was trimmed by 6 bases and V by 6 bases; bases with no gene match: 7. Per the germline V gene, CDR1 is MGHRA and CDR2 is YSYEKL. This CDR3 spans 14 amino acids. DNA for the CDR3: TGCGCCAGCAGAGTCAGCGGGGGCGTCAATGAGCAGTTCTTC. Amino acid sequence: CASRVSGGVNEQFF.

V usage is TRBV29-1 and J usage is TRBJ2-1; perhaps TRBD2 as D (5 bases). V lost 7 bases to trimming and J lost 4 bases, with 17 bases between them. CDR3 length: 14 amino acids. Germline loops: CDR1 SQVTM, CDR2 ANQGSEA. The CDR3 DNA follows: TGCAGCGCTCGCCCTGGACTGTCTTACAATGAGCAGTTCTTC. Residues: CSARPGLSYNEQFF.

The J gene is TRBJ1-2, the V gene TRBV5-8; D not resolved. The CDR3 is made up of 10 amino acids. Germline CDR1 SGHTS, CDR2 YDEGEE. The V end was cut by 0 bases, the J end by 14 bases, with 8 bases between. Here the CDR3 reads CASSLVVETF. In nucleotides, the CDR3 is TGTGCCAGCAGCTTGGTGGTGGAGACCTTC. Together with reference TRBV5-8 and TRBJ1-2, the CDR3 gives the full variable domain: EAGVTQSPTHLIKTRGQQATLRCSPISGHTSVYWYQQALGLGLQFLLWYDEGEERNRGNFPPRFSGRQFPNYSSELNVNALELEDSALYLCASSLVVETFGSGTRLTVV.

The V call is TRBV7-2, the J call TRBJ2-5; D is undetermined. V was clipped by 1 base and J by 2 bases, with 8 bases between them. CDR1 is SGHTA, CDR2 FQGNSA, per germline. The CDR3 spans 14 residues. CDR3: CASSLGAWQETQYF. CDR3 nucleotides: TGTGCCAGCAGCTTAGGAGCATGGCAAGAGACCCAGTACTTC.

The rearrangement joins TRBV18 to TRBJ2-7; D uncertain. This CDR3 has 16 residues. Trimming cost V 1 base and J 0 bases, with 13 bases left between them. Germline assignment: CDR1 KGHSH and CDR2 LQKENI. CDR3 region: CASSPRAGSSSYEQYF. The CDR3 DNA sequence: TGTGCCAGCTCACCACGGGCAGGTTCCAGCTCCTACGAGCAGTACTTC.

The CDR3 protein is CASSYRAGSLRYTF. Written as DNA, the CDR3 is TGTGCCAGCAGTTACCGGGCAGGGTCCCTTCGCTACACCTTC. The chain links TRBV6-5 to TRBJ1-2; D is perhaps TRBD1 (5 bases). V was cut by 2 bases and J by 9 bases, with 16 bases left in between. Per the germline V gene, CDR1 is MNHEY and CDR2 is SVGAGI. This CDR3 is 14 amino acids long.

CDR3 in DNA: TGTGCCAGTCGAAACGTACAAGTTAACTATGGCTACACCTTC. Translation: CASRNVQVNYGYTF. The rearrangement links TRBV27 to TRBJ1-2; D unresolved. The CDR3 spans 14 residues. The germline CDR1 and CDR2 sequences are MNHEY and SMNVEV (reference sequence). Between the trimmed V and J ends, which lost 9 bases and 1 base, there was a span of 15 bases.

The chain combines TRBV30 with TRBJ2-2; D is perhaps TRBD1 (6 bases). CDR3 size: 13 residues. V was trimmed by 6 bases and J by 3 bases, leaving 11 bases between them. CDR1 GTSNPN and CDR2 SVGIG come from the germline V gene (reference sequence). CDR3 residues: CACYRVYTGELFF. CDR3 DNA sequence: TGTGCCTGCTACAGGGTGTACACCGGGGAGCTGTTTTTT. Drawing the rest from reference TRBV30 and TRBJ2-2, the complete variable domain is SQTIHQWPATLVQPVGSPLSLECTVEGTSNPNLYWYRQAAGRGLQLLFYSVGIGQISSEVPQNLSASRPQDRQFILSSKKLLLSDSGFYLCACYRVYTGELFFGEGSRLTVL.